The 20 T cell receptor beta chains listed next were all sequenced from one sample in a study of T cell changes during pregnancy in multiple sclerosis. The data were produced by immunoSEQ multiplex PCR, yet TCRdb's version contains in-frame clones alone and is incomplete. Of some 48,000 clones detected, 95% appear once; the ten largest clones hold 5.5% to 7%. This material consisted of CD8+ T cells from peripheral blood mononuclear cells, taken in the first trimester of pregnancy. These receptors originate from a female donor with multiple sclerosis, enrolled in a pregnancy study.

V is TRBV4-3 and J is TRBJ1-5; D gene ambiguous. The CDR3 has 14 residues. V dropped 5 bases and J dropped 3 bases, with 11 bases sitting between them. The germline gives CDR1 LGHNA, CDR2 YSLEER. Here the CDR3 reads CASSKGYFNQPQHF. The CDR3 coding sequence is TGCGCCAGCAGCAAAGGGTACTTCAATCAGCCCCAGCATTTT.

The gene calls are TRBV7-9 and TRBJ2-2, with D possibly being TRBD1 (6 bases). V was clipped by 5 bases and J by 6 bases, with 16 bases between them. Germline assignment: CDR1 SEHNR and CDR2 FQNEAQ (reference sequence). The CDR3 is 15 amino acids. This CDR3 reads CASSPQGWGSGELFF. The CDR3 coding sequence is TGTGCCAGCAGCCCACAGGGATGGGGGTCCGGGGAGCTGTTTTTT. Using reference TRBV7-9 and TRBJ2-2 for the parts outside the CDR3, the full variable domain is DTGVSQNPRHKITKRGQNVTFRCDPISEHNRLYWYRQTLGQGPEFLTYFQNEAQLEKSRLLSDRFSAERPKGSFSTLEIQRTEQGDSAMYLCASSPQGWGSGELFFGEGSRLTVL.

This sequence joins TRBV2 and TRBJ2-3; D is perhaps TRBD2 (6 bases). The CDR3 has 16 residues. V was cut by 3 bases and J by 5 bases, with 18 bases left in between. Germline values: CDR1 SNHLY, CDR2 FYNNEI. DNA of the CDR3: TGTGCCAGCAGTGATTGGGCGGGGTACCGTGGAGATACGCAGTATTTT. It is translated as CASSDWAGYRGDTQYF.

The CDR3, as DNA: TGTGCCAGCAGTTACTCACGGACAGCGAGTAATGAAAAACTGTTTTTT. It codes for CASSYSRTASNEKLFF. The rearrangement links TRBV6-6 to TRBJ1-4; possibly TRBD1 for D (6 bases). Trimming removed 0 bases from V and 4 bases from J, with 12 bases in between. Germline CDR1 and CDR2: MNHNY and SVGAGI (reference sequence). CDR3 size: 16 residues.

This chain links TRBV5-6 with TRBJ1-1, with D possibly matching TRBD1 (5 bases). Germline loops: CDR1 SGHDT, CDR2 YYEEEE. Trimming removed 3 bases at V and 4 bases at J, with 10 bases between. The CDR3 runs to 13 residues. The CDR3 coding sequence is TGTGCCAGCAGCTCGGTCGGGGGCACTGAAGCTTTCTTT. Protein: CASSSVGGTEAFF.

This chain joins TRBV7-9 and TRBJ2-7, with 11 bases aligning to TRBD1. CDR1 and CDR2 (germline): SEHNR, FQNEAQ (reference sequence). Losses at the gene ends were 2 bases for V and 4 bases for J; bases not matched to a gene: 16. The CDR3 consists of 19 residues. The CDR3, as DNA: TGTGCCAGCAGCTTACCCAGTAATACCGGGACAGGGGGGTTATACGAGCAGTACTTC. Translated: CASSLPSNTGTGGLYEQYF.

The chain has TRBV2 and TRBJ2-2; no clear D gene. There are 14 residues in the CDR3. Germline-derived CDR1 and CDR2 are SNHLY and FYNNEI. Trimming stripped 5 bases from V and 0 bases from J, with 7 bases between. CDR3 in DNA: TGTGCCAGCAGTACAGACACGAACACCGGGGAGCTGTTTTTT. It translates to CASSTDTNTGELFF.

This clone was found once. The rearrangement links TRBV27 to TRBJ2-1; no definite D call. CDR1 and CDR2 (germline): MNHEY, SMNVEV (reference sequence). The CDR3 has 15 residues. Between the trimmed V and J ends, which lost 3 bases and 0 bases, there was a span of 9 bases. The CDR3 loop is CASSLEPNSYNEQFF. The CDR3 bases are TGTGCCAGCAGTTTGGAGCCCAACTCCTACAATGAGCAGTTCTTC.

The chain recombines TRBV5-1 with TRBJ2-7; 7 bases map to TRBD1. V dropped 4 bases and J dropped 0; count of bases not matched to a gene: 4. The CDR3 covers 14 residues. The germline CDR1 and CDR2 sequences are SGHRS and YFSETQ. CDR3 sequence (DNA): TGCGCCAGCAGCCCGGGACAGAACTCCTACGAGCAGTACTTC. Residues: CASSPGQNSYEQYF.

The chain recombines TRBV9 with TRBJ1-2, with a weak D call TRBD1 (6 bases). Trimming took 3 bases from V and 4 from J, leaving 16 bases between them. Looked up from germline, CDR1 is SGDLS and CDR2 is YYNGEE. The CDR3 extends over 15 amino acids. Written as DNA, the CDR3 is TGTGCCAGCAGCGCCGGACGAGGGGGTAGCTATGGCTACACCTTC. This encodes CASSAGRGGSYGYTF.

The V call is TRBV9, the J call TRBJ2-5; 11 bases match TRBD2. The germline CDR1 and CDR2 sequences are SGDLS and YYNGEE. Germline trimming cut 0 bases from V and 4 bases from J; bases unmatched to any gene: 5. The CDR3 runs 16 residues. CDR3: CASSVGLAGRGETQYF. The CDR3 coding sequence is TGTGCCAGCAGCGTAGGACTAGCGGGACGGGGAGAGACCCAGTACTTC.

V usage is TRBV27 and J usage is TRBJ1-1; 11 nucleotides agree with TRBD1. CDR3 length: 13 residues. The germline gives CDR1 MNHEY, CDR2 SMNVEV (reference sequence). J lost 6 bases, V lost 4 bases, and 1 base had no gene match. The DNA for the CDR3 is TGTGCCAGCAGTTGGACAGGGGGCCCTGAAGCTTTCTTT. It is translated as CASSWTGGPEAFF.

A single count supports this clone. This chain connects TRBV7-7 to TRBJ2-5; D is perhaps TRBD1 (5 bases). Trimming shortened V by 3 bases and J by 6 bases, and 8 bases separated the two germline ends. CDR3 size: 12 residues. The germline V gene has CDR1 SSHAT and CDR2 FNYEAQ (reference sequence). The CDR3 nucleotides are TGTGCCAGCAGCTTCAAGGGGCAGACCCAGTACTTC. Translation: CASSFKGQTQYF.

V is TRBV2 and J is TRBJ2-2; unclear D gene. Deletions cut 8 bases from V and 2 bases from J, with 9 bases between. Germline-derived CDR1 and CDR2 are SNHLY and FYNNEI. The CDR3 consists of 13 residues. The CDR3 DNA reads TGTGCCAGCGGTAGAACTAACACCGGGGAGCTGTTTTTT. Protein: CASGRTNTGELFF.

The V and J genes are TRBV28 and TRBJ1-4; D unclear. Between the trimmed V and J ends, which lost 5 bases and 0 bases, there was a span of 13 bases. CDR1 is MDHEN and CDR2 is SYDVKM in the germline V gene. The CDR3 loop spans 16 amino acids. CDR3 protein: CASSGLEATTNEKLFF. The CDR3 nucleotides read TGTGCCAGCAGTGGACTGGAGGCAACAACTAATGAAAAACTGTTTTTT.

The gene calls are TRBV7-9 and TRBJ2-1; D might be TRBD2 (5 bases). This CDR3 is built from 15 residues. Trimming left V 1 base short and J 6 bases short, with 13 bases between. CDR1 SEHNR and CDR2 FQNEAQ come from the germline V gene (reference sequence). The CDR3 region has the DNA TGTGCCAGCAGCTTAGGGGAGTCTGGAAGCAATGAGCAGTTCTTC. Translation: CASSLGESGSNEQFF.

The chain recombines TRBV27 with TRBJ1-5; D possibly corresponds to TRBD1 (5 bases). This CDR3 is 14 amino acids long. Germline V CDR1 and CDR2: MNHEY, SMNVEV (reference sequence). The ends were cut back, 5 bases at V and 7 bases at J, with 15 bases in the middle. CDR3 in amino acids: CASSAVAGGQPQHF. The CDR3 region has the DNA TGTGCCAGCAGTGCGGTAGCTGGGGGGCAGCCCCAGCATTTT.

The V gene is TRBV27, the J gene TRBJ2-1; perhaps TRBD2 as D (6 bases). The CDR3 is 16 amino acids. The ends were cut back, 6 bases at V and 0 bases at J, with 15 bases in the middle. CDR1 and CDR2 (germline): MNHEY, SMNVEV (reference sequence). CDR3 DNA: TGTGCCAGCAGCCCCGTGGGACTGCGCTCCTACAATGAGCAGTTCTTC. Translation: CASSPVGLRSYNEQFF.

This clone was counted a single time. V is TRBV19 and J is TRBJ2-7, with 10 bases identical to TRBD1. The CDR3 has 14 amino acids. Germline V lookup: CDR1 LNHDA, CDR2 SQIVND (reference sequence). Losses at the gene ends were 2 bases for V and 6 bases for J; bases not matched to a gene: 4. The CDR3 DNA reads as TGTGCCAGTAGTATAAGGGACAGGGGATTCGAGCAGTACTTC. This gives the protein CASSIRDRGFEQYF.

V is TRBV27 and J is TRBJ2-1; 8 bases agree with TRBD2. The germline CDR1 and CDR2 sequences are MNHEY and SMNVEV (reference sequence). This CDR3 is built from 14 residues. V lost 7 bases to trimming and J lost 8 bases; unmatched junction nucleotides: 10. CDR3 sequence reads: CASKGLAFWDEQFF. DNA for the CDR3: TGTGCCAGCAAAGGACTAGCTTTTTGGGATGAGCAGTTCTTC.